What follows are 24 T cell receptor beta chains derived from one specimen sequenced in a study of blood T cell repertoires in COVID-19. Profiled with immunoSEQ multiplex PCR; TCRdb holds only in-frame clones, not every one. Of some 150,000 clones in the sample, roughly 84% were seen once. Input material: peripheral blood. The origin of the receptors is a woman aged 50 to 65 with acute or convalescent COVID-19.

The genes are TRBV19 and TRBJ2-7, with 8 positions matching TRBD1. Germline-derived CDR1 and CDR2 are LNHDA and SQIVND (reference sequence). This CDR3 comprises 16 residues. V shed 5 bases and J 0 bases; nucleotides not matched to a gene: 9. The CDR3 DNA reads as TGTGCCAGTAGTCCGGACAGGGCTGGGAACTCCTACGAGCAGTACTTC. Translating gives CASSPDRAGNSYEQYF.

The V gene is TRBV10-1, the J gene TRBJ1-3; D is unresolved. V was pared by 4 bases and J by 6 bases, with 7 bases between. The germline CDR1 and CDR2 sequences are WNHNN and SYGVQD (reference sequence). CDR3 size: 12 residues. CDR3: CASSGGPNTIYF. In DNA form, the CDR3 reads TGCGCCAGCAGTGGAGGGCCAAACACCATATATTTT.

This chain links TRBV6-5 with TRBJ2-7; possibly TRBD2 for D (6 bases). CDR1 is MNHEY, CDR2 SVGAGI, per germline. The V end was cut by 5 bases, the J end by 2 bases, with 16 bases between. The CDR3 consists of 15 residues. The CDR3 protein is CASSPPGLSTYEQYF. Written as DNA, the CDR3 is TGTGCCAGCAGTCCTCCGGGACTCTCAACCTACGAGCAGTACTTC.

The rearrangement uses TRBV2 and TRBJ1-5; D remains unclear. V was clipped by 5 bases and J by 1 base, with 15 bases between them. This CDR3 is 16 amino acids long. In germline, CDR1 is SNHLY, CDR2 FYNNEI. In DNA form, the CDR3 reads TGTGCCAGCAGTCAAAATCCAGGTTTAAGCAATCAGCCCCAGCATTTT. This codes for CASSQNPGLSNQPQHF.

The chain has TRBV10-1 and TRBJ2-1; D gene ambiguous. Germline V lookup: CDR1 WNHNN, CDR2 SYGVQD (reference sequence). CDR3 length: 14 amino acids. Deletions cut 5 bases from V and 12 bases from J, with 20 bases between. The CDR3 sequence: CASSIDAQAFGQFF. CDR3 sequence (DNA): TGCGCCAGCAGTATCGACGCGCAAGCGTTCGGGCAGTTCTTC.

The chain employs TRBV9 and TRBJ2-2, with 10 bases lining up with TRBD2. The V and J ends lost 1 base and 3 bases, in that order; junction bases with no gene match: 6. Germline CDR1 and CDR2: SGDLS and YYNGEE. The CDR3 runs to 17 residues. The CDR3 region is CASSVLAGVADTGELFF. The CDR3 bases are TGTGCCAGCAGCGTACTAGCGGGGGTAGCCGACACCGGGGAGCTGTTTTTT.

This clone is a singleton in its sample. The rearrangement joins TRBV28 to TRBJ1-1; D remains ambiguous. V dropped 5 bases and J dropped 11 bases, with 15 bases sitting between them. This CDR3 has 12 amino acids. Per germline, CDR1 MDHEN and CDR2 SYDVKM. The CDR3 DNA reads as TGTGCCAGCAGTCTAAGCGGGAGTAAGGCTTTCTTT. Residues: CASSLSGSKAFF.

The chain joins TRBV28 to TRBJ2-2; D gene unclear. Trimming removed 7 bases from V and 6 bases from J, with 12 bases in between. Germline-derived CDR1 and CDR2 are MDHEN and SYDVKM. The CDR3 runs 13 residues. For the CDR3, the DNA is TGTGCCAGCACCCAGAAGGCGGCCGGGGAGCTGTTTTTT. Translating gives CASTQKAAGELFF. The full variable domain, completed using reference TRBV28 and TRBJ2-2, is DVKVTQSSRYLVKRTGEKVFLECVQDMDHENMFWYRQDPGLGLRLIYFSYDVKMKEKGDIPEGYSVSREKKERFSLILESASTNQTSMYLCASTQKAAGELFFGEGSRLTVL.

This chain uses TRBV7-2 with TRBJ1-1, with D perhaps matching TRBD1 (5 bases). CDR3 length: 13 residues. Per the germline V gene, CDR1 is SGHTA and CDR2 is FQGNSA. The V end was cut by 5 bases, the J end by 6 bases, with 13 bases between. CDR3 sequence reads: CASSTGLASEAFF. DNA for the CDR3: TGTGCCAGCAGCACGGGACTGGCTTCTGAAGCTTTCTTT.

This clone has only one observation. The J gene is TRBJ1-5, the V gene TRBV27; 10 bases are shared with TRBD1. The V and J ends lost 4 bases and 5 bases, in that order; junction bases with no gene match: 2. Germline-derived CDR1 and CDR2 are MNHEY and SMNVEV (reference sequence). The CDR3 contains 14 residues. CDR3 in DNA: TGTGCCAGCAGTTCGGGACAGGGGTATCAGCCCCAGCATTTT. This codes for CASSSGQGYQPQHF.

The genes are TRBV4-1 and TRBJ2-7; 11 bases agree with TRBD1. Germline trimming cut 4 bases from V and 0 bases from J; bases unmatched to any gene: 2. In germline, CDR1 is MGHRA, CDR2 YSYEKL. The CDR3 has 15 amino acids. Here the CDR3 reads CASSLGTGGSYEQYF. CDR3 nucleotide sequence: TGCGCCAGCAGCCTAGGGACAGGGGGCTCCTACGAGCAGTACTTC.

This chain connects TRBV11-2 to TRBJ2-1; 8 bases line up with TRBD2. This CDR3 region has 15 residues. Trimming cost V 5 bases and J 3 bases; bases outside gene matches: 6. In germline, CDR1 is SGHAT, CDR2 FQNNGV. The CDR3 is CASSRSGTNYNEQFF. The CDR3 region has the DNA TGTGCCAGCAGCCGTAGCGGGACAAACTACAATGAGCAGTTCTTC.

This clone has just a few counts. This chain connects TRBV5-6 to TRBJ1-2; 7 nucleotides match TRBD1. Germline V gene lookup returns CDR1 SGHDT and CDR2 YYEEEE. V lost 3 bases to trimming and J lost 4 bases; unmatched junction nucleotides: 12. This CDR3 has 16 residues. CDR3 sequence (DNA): TGTGCCAGCAGCTACCGACAGGGACCCTTTATCTATGGCTACACCTTC. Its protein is CASSYRQGPFIYGYTF.

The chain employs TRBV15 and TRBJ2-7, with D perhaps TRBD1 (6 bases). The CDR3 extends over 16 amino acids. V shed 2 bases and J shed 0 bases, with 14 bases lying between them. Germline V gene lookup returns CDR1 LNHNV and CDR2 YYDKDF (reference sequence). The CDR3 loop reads CATSRFTGMASYEQYF. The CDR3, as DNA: TGTGCCACCAGCAGATTTACAGGGATGGCCTCCTACGAGCAGTACTTC.

The CDR3 spells CASSTGGETWGVYGYTF. The CDR3 nucleotides read TGTGCCAGCTCGACAGGGGGCGAGACATGGGGAGTCTATGGCTACACCTTC. The J gene is TRBJ1-2, the V gene TRBV19; 10 bases fit TRBD1. The CDR3 contains 17 residues. The trim removed 9 bases at V and 4 bases at J, leaving 17 bases unmatched. Germline-derived CDR1 and CDR2 are LNHDA and SQIVND (reference sequence).

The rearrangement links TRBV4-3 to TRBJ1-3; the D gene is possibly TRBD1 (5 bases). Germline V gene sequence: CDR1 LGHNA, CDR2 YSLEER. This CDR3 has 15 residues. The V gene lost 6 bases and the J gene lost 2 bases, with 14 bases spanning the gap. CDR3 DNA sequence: TGCGCCAGCAGTCAATCCCGGACAACTGGAAACACCATATATTTT. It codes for CASSQSRTTGNTIYF.

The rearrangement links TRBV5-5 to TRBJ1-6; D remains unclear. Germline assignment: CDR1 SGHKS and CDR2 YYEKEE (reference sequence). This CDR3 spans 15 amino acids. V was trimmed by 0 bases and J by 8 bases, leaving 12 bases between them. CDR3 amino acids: CASSLAVGNHSPLHF. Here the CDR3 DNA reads TGTGCCAGCAGCTTGGCCGTCGGTAACCATTCACCCCTCCACTTT.

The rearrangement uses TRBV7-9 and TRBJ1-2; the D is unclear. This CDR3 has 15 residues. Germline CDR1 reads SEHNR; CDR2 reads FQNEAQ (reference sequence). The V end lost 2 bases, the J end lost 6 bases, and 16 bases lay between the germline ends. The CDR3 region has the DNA TGTGCCAGCAGCTTAAGCAGGAATCGTGTGGATGGCTACACCTTC. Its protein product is CASSLSRNRVDGYTF.

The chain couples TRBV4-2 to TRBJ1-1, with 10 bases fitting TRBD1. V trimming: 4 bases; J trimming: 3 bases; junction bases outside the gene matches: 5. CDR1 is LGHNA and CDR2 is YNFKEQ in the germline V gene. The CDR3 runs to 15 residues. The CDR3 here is CASSRLGQGDTEAFF. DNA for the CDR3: TGTGCCAGCAGCCGCCTAGGACAGGGGGACACTGAAGCTTTCTTT.

The CDR3 nucleotides are TGTGCCAGCAGTTCGGGGGGGAGAACGGGCTACAATGAGCAGTTCTTC. Translating it yields CASSSGGRTGYNEQFF. The chain employs TRBV6-5 and TRBJ2-1, with 8 positions matching TRBD2. This CDR3 comprises 16 residues. V shed 4 bases and J 3 bases; nucleotides not matched to a gene: 8. Germline V gives CDR1 MNHEY, CDR2 SVGAGI.

CDR3 in amino acids: CASSPDRDTGELFF. CDR3 DNA sequence: TGTGCCAGCAGCCCGGACAGGGACACCGGGGAGCTGTTTTTT. This chain links TRBV11-2 with TRBJ2-2; 8 bases fit TRBD1. V lost 5 bases, J lost 3 bases, and 2 bases stayed unmatched. The CDR3 covers 14 residues. Germline-derived CDR1 and CDR2 are SGHAT and FQNNGV.

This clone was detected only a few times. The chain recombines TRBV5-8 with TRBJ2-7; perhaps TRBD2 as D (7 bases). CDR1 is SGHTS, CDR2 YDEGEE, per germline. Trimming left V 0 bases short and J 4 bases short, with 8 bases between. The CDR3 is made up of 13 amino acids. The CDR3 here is CASSLEGGYEQYF. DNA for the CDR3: TGTGCCAGCAGCTTGGAGGGGGGGTACGAGCAGTACTTC.

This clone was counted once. The CDR3 DNA reads TGTGCCAGCAGCGTAGCTGGGGGGGCTTTGGAGACCCAGTACTTC. It codes for CASSVAGGALETQYF. V and J are TRBV9 and TRBJ2-5; the D gene is possibly TRBD2 (7 bases). Trimming shortened V by 0 bases and J by 5 bases, and 14 bases separated the two germline ends. Germline CDR1 is SGDLS and CDR2 is YYNGEE. The CDR3 is made up of 15 amino acids. Together with reference TRBV9 and TRBJ2-5, the CDR3 gives the full variable domain: DSGVTQTPKHLITATGQRVTLRCSPRSGDLSVYWYQQSLDQGLQFLIQYYNGEERAKGNILERFSAQQFPDLHSELNLSSLELGDSALYFCASSVAGGALETQYFGPGTRLLVL.

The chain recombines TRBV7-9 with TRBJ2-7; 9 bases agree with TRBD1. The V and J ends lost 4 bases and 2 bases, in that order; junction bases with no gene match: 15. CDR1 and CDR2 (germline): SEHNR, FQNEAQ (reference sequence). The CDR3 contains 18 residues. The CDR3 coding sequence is TGTGCCAGCAGCTCCCCGGGGGTGACAGGGACAGGGACCTACGAGCAGTACTTC. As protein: CASSSPGVTGTGTYEQYF.